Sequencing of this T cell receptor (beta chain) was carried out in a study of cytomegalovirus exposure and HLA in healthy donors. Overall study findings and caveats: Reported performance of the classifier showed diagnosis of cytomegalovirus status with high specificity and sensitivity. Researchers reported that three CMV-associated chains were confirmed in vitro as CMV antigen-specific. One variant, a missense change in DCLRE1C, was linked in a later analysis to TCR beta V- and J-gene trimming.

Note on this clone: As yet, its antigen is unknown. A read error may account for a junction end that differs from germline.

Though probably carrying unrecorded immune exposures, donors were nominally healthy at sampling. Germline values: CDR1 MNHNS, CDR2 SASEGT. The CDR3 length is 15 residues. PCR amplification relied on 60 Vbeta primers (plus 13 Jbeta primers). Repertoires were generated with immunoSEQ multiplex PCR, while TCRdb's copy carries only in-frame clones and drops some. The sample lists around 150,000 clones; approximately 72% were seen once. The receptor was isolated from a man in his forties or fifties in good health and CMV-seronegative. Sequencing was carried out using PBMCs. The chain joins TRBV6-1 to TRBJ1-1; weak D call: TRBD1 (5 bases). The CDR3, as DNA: TGTGCCAGCAGAGAAGAAAGACAGCTGAACACTGAAGCTTTCTTT. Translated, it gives CASREERQLNTEAFF.